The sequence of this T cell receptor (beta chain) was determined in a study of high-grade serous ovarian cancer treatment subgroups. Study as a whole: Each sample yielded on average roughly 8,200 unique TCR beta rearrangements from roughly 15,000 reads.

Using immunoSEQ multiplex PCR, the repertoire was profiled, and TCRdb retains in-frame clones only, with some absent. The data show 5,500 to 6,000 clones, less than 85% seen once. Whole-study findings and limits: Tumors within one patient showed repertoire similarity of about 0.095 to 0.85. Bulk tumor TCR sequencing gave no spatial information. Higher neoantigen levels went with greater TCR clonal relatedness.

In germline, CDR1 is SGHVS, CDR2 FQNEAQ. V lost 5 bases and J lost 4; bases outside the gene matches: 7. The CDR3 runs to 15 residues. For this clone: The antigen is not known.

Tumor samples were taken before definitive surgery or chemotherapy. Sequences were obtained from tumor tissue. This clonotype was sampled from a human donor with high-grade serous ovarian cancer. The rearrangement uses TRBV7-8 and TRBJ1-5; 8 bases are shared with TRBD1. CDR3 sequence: CASSATGAPNQPQHF. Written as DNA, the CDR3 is TGTGCCAGCAGCGCGACAGGGGCTCCAAATCAGCCCCAGCATTTT.